This is a list of T cell receptor beta chains from one sample in a study of cytomegalovirus exposure and HLA in healthy donors. Profiling relied on immunoSEQ multiplex PCR, and the TCRdb table lists in-frame clones only, not all of them. The data show around 250,000 clones, around 87% seen once. Material for sequencing was PBMCs. The receptors were sampled from a woman aged 18-29 years in good health and CMV-seronegative. CDR3s include the opening cysteine and the closing phenylalanine or tryptophan. The order of the fields is D gene, V gene, J gene, clone size, CDR3 protein, CDR3 DNA. A D gene is named only where the DNA matches it firmly. Clone size is given for some rows only: seen once, a few or many times, or a class if the clone is expanded.

d_call: TRBD1; v_call: TRBV2; j_call: TRBJ1-2; clone_size: NA; cdr3_aa: CASIPGQDVHGYTF; cdr3_nt: TGTGCCAGCATCCCGGGACAGGATGTCCATGGCTACACCTTC
d_call: TRBD2; v_call: TRBV5-1; j_call: TRBJ2-5; clone_size: NA; cdr3_aa: CASSSTSGGPVETQYF; cdr3_nt: TGCGCCAGCAGCTCGACTAGCGGGGGGCCGGTTGAGACCCAGTACTTC
d_call: NA; v_call: TRBV28; j_call: TRBJ1-5; clone_size: NA; cdr3_aa: CASTLGIGRANQPQHF; cdr3_nt: TGTGCCAGCACCCTAGGGATCGGCAGGGCCAATCAGCCCCAGCATTTT
d_call: NA; v_call: TRBV28; j_call: TRBJ2-7; clone_size: NA; cdr3_aa: CASTPGAGDYEQYF; cdr3_nt: TGTGCCAGCACCCCCGGCGCAGGGGACTACGAGCAGTACTTC
d_call: TRBD1; v_call: TRBV5-4; j_call: TRBJ2-7; clone_size: NA; cdr3_aa: CASSSGQGPSEQYF; cdr3_nt: TGTGCCAGCAGTTCAGGACAGGGACCCTCCGAGCAGTACTTC
d_call: TRBD1; v_call: TRBV28; j_call: TRBJ2-7; clone_size: NA; cdr3_aa: CASINDRGAYEQYF; cdr3_nt: TGTGCCAGCATCAACGACAGGGGGGCCTACGAGCAGTACTTC
d_call: NA; v_call: TRBV11-3; j_call: TRBJ2-7; clone_size: NA; cdr3_aa: CASSAQGSEQYF; cdr3_nt: TGTGCCAGCAGCGCCCAGGGATCCGAGCAGTACTTC
d_call: NA; v_call: TRBV30; j_call: TRBJ1-1; clone_size: NA; cdr3_aa: CAWSTGMNTEAFF; cdr3_nt: TGTGCCTGGAGTACAGGGATGAACACTGAAGCTTTCTTT
d_call: TRBD2; v_call: TRBV5-1; j_call: TRBJ2-4; clone_size: NA; cdr3_aa: CASTLDSGKNIQYF; cdr3_nt: TGCGCCAGCACCCTAGATAGCGGGAAAAACATTCAGTACTTC
d_call: TRBD1; v_call: TRBV11-1; j_call: TRBJ1-1; clone_size: once; cdr3_aa: CASSLGQGGATEAFF; cdr3_nt: TGTGCCAGCAGCTTGGGACAGGGGGGGGCCACTGAAGCTTTCTTT
d_call: NA; v_call: TRBV27; j_call: TRBJ2-7; clone_size: NA; cdr3_aa: CASSFGPSSYEQYF; cdr3_nt: TGTGCCAGCAGTTTTGGTCCCAGCTCCTACGAGCAGTACTTC
d_call: NA; v_call: TRBV4-3; j_call: TRBJ1-1; clone_size: NA; cdr3_aa: CASSQDLAGRILAFF; cdr3_nt: TGCGCCAGCAGCCAAGATCTGGCAGGGAGGATCTTGGCTTTCTTT
d_call: TRBD1; v_call: TRBV10-3; j_call: TRBJ1-1; clone_size: NA; cdr3_aa: CAISPGGGAEAFF; cdr3_nt: TGTGCCATCAGCCCAGGGGGCGGGGCTGAAGCTTTCTTT
d_call: NA; v_call: TRBV28; j_call: TRBJ1-5; clone_size: NA; cdr3_aa: CASTSVANQPQHF; cdr3_nt: TGTGCCAGCACGTCAGTTGCAAATCAGCCCCAGCATTTT
d_call: NA; v_call: TRBV28; j_call: TRBJ2-5; clone_size: NA; cdr3_aa: CASSSLNQETQYF; cdr3_nt: TGTGCCAGCAGTTCACTGAACCAAGAGACCCAGTACTTC
d_call: TRBD2; v_call: TRBV7-9; j_call: TRBJ2-4; clone_size: NA; cdr3_aa: CASSSRTGTRRNIQYF; cdr3_nt: TGTGCCAGCAGCTCACGAACCGGGACTAGAAGAAACATTCAGTACTTC
d_call: TRBD1; v_call: TRBV27; j_call: TRBJ1-4; clone_size: NA; cdr3_aa: CASSLWGQGAGEKLFF; cdr3_nt: TGTGCCAGCAGCTTATGGGGACAGGGGGCGGGTGAAAAACTGTTTTTT
d_call: NA; v_call: TRBV28; j_call: TRBJ2-2; clone_size: NA; cdr3_aa: CASSYRMTGNTGELFF; cdr3_nt: TGTGCCAGCAGTTACCGAATGACAGGGAACACCGGGGAGCTGTTTTTT
d_call: NA; v_call: TRBV14; j_call: TRBJ1-5; clone_size: NA; cdr3_aa: CASSHNNQPQHF; cdr3_nt: TGTGCCAGCAGCCACAATAATCAGCCCCAGCATTTT
d_call: NA; v_call: TRBV6-1; j_call: TRBJ1-6; clone_size: NA; cdr3_aa: CASSAEPRLGSPLHF; cdr3_nt: TGTGCCAGCAGTGCAGAACCTAGACTAGGCTCACCCCTCCACTTT
d_call: TRBD2; v_call: TRBV4-1; j_call: TRBJ2-1; clone_size: NA; cdr3_aa: CASSQFGGGALNEQFF; cdr3_nt: TGCGCCAGCAGCCAGTTTGGCGGGGGGGCCCTCAATGAGCAGTTCTTC
d_call: TRBD1; v_call: TRBV28; j_call: TRBJ1-2; clone_size: NA; cdr3_aa: CASSLDRANYGYTF; cdr3_nt: TGTGCCAGCAGTTTAGACAGGGCTAACTATGGCTACACCTTC
d_call: NA; v_call: TRBV7-2; j_call: TRBJ2-7; clone_size: NA; cdr3_aa: CASSLYQTYEQYF; cdr3_nt: TGTGCCAGCAGCTTATACCAGACCTACGAGCAGTACTTC
d_call: NA; v_call: TRBV9; j_call: TRBJ2-3; clone_size: NA; cdr3_aa: CASSVDQGMPADTQYF; cdr3_nt: TGTGCCAGCAGCGTGGATCAGGGTATGCCCGCAGATACGCAGTATTTT
d_call: NA; v_call: TRBV10-3; j_call: TRBJ1-2; clone_size: NA; cdr3_aa: CAISESRSDAGAYGYTF; cdr3_nt: TGTGCCATCAGTGAGTCGCGATCCGATGCAGGGGCCTATGGCTACACCTTC
d_call: TRBD1; v_call: TRBV19; j_call: TRBJ2-1; clone_size: once; cdr3_aa: CASSIETGGNEQFF; cdr3_nt: TGTGCCAGTAGTATAGAGACAGGGGGCAATGAGCAGTTCTTC
d_call: TRBD1; v_call: TRBV14; j_call: TRBJ1-6; clone_size: NA; cdr3_aa: CASSQISGTGVYSPLHF; cdr3_nt: TGTGCCAGCAGCCAAATATCCGGGACAGGGGTATATTCACCCCTCCACTTT
d_call: NA; v_call: TRBV29-1; j_call: TRBJ2-1; clone_size: NA; cdr3_aa: CSAGLGEDPYNEQFF; cdr3_nt: TGCAGCGCCGGCCTGGGGGAGGATCCCTACAATGAGCAGTTCTTC
d_call: NA; v_call: TRBV28; j_call: TRBJ1-2; clone_size: NA; cdr3_aa: CASNRPIGVIRGYTF; cdr3_nt: TGTGCCAGCAACCGCCCTATAGGGGTGATACGTGGCTACACCTTC
d_call: NA; v_call: TRBV7-2; j_call: TRBJ2-5; clone_size: NA; cdr3_aa: CASSTEETQYF; cdr3_nt: TGTGCCAGCAGCACAGAAGAGACCCAGTACTTC
d_call: NA; v_call: TRBV7-2; j_call: TRBJ1-2; clone_size: NA; cdr3_aa: CASSYYREGDYGYTF; cdr3_nt: TGTGCCAGCAGCTATTACAGGGAGGGTGACTATGGCTACACCTTC